These T cell receptor beta chains were read from a single sample in a study of tumor-infiltrating lymphocytes in primary liver carcinoma. TCRdb re-analysed the multiplex PCR reads in MiXCR, keeping a single row per CDR3 protein. Here the sample spans 250,000 to 350,000 distinct CDR3 sequences, roughly 60% being singletons. The sequencing sample was made of peripheral blood. The receptor source for this set is a woman in her thirties with primary liver carcinoma and hepatitis B virus infection. CDR3s leave out the opening cysteine and the closing phenylalanine or tryptophan.

>TRBJ1-1|TRBV11-2
ASSLDRQTEAF
>TRBJ2-5|TRBV4-2
ASSQEVKSREETQY
>TRBJ2-1|TRBV29-1
SVEGGGANEQF
>TRBJ1-2|TRBV11-3
ACSLLGIYGYP
>TRBJ2-7|TRBV4-1
ASSQESPWRDSYEQY
>TRBJ2-7|TRBV29-1
SVGPRTGAYEQY
>TRBJ1-1|TRBV12-3/TRBV12-4
ASQRRGTSNTEAF
>TRBJ2-2|TRBV6-1
ASSEPGQGSGELF
>TRBJ1-1|TRBV12-3/TRBV12-4
ASSLGGGGRPGVGEAF
>TRBJ2-7|TRBV28
ASSLRGREQY
>TRBJ2-2|TRBV5-6
ASSVGDRAGELF
>TRBJ2-4|TRBV14
ASSHTHFTAPGAKNIQY
>TRBJ2-3|TRBV5-1
ASSSALGLAGGVDTQY
>TRBJ2-5|TRBV7-8
ASSLLEGAEAQY
>TRBJ2-2|TRBV7-9
ASAGQNTGELF
>TRBJ2-6|TRBV11-2
ASSFTAGANVLT
>TRBJ2-1|TRBV12-3/TRBV12-4
ASSLREIRDSTGYNEQF
>TRBJ2-7|TRBV11-2
ACSLVLAGYEQY
>TRBJ1-1|TRBV4-2
ASGQGQVGAF
>TRBJ1-2|TRBV28
ASNRRSLGGYT
>TRBJ2-6|TRBV28
ASSSPRWEANVLT
>TRBJ2-3|TRBV7-9
ASSLQGGLTDTQY
>TRBJ2-5|TRBV11-2
ASSVAGPETQY
>TRBJ2-1|TRBV6-6
ASSYRNGRSNEQF
>TRBJ2-3|TRBV30
ARVGTGDSDTQY
>TRBJ1-1|TRBV7-2
ASSLALTGGNTEAF
>TRBJ2-6|TRBV6-6
ASSSAASGANILT